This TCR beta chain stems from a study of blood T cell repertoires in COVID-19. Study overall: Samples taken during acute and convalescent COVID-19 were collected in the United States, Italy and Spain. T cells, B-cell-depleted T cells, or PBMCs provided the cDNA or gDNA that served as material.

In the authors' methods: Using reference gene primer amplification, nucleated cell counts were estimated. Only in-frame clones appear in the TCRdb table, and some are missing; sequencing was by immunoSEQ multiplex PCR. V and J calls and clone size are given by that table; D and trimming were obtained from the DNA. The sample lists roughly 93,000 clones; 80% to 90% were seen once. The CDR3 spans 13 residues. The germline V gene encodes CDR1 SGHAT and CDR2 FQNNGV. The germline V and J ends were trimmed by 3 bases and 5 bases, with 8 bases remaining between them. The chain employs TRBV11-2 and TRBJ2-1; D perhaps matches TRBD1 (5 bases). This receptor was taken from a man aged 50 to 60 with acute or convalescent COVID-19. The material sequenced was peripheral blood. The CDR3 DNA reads TGTGCCAGCAGCTTGGGGCTTAACAATGAGCAGTTCTTC. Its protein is CASSLGLNNEQFF.